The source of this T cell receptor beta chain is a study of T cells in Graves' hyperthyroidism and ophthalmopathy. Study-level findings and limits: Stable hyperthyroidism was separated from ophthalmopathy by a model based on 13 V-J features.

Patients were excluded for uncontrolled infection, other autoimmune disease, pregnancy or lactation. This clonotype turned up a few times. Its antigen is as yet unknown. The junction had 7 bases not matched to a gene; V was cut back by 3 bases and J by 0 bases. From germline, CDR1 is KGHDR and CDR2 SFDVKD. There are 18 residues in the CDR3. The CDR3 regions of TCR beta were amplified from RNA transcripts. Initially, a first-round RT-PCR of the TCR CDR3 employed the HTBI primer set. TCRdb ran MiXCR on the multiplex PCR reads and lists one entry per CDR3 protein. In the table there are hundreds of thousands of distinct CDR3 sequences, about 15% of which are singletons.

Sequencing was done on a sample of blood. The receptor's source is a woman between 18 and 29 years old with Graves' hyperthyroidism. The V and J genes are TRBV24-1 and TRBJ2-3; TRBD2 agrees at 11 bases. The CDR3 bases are TGTGCCACCAGTGATCCCGGGACTAGCGGAGTTAGCACAGATACGCAGTATTTT. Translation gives CATSDPGTSGVSTDTQYF.